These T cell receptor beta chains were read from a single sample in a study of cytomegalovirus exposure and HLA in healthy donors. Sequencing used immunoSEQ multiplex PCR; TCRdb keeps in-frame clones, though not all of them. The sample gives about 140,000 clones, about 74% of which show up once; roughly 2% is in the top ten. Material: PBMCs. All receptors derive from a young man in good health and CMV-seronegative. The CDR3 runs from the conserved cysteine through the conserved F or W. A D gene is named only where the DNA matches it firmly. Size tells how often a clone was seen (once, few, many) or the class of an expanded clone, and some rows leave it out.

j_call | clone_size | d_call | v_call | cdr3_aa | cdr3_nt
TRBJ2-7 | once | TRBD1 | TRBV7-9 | CASSLEGQGAYEQYF | TGTGCCAGCAGCTTAGAGGGACAGGGGGCCTACGAGCAGTACTTC
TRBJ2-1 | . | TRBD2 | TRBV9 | CASSVAMGAGGPGEQFF | TGTGCCAGCAGCGTAGCTATGGGAGCGGGAGGGCCGGGAGAGCAGTTCTTC
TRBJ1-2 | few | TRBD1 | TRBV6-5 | CASSYSGTGADGYTF | TGTGCCAGCAGTTACTCCGGGACAGGGGCCGATGGCTACACCTTC
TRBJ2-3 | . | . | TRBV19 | CASSTVAGLGTQYF | TGTGCCAGTAGTACCGTTGCTGGACTCGGTACGCAGTATTTT
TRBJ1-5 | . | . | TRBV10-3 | CAISDGSAGNQPQHF | TGTGCCATCAGTGACGGGAGTGCCGGCAATCAGCCCCAGCATTTT
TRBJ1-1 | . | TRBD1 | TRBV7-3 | CASSATGTGLNTEAFF | TGTGCCAGCAGCGCAACCGGGACAGGCCTGAACACTGAAGCTTTCTTT
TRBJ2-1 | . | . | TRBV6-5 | CASSYSGHYNEQFF | TGTGCCAGCAGTTACTCGGGCCACTACAATGAGCAGTTCTTC
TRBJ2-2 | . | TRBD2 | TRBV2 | CASMEGGRVQGRELFF | TGTGCCAGCATGGAAGGCGGGAGGGTACAGGGCAGGGAGCTGTTTTTT
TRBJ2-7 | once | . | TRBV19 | CASSIAHQTYEQYF | TGTGCCAGTAGTATAGCACACCAGACCTACGAGCAGTACTTC
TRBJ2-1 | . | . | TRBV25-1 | CASSDPQDLYNEQFF | TGTGCCAGCAGTGACCCACAGGACCTCTACAATGAGCAGTTCTTC
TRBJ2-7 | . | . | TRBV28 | CASSINREKYF | TGTGCCAGCAGTATAAACAGGGAAAAGTACTTC
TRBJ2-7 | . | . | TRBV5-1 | CASSLDPSSYEQYF | TGCGCCAGCAGCTTGGACCCGAGCTCCTACGAGCAGTACTTC
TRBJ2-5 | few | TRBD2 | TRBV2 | CASRETPRLAGETQYF | TGTGCCAGCAGAGAGACCCCCAGGCTAGCGGGAGAGACCCAGTACTTC
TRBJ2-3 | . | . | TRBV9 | CASSAWGRSSLDTQYF | TGTGCCAGCAGCGCGTGGGGGCGGTCTTCCCTCGATACGCAGTATTTT
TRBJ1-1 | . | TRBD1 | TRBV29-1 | CSGATGGNTEAFF | TGCAGCGGCGCGACAGGGGGCAACACTGAAGCTTTCTTT
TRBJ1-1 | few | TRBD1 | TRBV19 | CASTPRAGQGVTEAFF | TGTGCCAGTACCCCCCGGGCGGGACAGGGAGTTACTGAAGCTTTCTTT
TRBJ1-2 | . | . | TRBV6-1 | CASSEVRRGGYTF | TGTGCCAGCAGTGAAGTACGGCGGGGAGGCTACACCTTC
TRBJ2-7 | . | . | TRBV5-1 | CASSLEGRSYEQYF | TGCGCCAGCAGCTTGGAAGGGAGGAGTTACGAGCAGTACTTC
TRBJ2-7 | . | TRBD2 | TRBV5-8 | CASSTGLAGGLEQYF | TGTGCCAGCAGCACAGGACTAGCGGGGGGCCTGGAGCAGTACTTC
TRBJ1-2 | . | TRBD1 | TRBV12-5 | CASGLTEQGARGYTF | TGTGCTAGTGGTTTGACCGAACAGGGGGCGAGAGGCTACACCTTC
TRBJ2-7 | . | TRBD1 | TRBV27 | CASRSTGGGYEQYF | TGTGCCAGCAGATCAACAGGGGGCGGGTACGAGCAGTACTTC
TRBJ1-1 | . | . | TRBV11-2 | CASSLGLEGTEAFF | TGTGCCAGCAGCTTAGGCTTAGAGGGCACTGAAGCTTTCTTT
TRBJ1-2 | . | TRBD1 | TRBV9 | CASSAQTGRMGYTF | TGTGCCAGCAGCGCTCAGACAGGGAGGATGGGCTACACCTTC
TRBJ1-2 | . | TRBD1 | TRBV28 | CASSFAGQGGYGYTF | TGTGCCAGCAGTTTTGCGGGACAGGGGGGTTATGGCTACACCTTC
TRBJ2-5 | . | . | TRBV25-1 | CASSPGLRFGETQYF | TGTGCCAGCAGCCCGGGACTGCGTTTCGGAGAGACCCAGTACTTC
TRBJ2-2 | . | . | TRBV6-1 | CASSGGRGGNTGELFF | TGTGCCAGCAGTGGGGGGAGAGGGGGAAACACCGGGGAGCTGTTTTTT
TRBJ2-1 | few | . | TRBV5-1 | CASSFNSYNEQFF | TGCGCCAGCAGCTTTAACTCCTACAATGAGCAGTTCTTC
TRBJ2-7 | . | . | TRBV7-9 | CASSFTSYEQYF | TGTGCCAGCAGCTTCACTTCCTACGAGCAGTACTTC
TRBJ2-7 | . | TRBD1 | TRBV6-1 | CASRAGDSLTYEQYF | TGTGCCAGCAGGGCTGGGGACAGCCTAACCTACGAGCAGTACTTC
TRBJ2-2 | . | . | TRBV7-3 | CASSLRLVAGELFF | TGTGCCAGCAGCTTAAGACTAGTTGCCGGGGAGCTGTTTTTT
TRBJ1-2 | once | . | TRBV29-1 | CSVEPGDYGYTF | TGCAGCGTTGAGCCAGGGGACTATGGCTACACCTTC
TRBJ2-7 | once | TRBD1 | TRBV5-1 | CASSAGQGADEQYF | TGCGCCAGCAGCGCCGGACAGGGGGCGGACGAGCAGTACTTC
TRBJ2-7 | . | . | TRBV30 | CAWGEGTTYEQYF | TGTGCCTGGGGAGAGGGCACCACCTACGAGCAGTACTTC
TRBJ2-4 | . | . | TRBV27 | CASGYSTSLDIQYF | TGTGCCAGCGGCTACTCCACTAGTTTGGACATTCAGTACTTC
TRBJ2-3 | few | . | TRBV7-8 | CASSTTASTDTQYF | TGTGCCAGCAGCACGACTGCTAGCACAGATACGCAGTATTTT
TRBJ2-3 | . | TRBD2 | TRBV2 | CASSQGLAGESDTQYF | TGTGCCAGCAGCCAGGGACTAGCGGGGGAATCAGATACGCAGTATTTT
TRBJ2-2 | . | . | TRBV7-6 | CASSPQPPENTGELFF | TGTGCCAGCAGCCCACAACCCCCAGAGAACACCGGGGAGCTGTTTTTT
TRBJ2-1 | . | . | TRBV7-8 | CASSLGTLHYNEQFF | TGTGCCAGCAGCTTAGGGACACTTCACTACAATGAGCAGTTCTTC
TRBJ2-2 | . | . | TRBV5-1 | CASSLGILTFARGTGELFF | TGCGCCAGCAGCTTGGGGATTCTGACTTTCGCTCGCGGTACCGGGGAGCTGTTTTTT
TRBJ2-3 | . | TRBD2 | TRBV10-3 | CAISGTSGLHTDTQYF | TGTGCCATCAGTGGGACTAGCGGCCTCCACACAGATACGCAGTATTTT
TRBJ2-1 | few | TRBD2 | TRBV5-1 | CASGVSGSSYNEQFF | TGCGCCAGCGGCGTTAGCGGGAGCTCCTACAATGAGCAGTTCTTC
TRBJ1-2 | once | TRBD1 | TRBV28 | CASSVAGQGFFGYTF | TGTGCCAGCAGTGTAGCGGGACAGGGGTTTTTTGGCTACACCTTC
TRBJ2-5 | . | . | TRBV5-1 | CASSLQGEETQYF | TGCGCCAGCAGCTTACAGGGAGAAGAGACCCAGTACTTC
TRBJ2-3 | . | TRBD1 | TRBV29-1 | CSVATGTVTDTQYF | TGCAGCGTTGCCACCGGGACAGTGACAGATACGCAGTATTTT
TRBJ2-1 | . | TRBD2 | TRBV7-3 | CASSPGGGSYSYNEQFF | TGTGCCAGCAGCCCGGGGGGGGGATCTTACTCCTACAATGAGCAGTTCTTC
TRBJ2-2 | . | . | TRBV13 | CASSSGLINTGELFF | TGTGCCAGCAGCTCCGGACTGATCAACACCGGGGAGCTGTTTTTT
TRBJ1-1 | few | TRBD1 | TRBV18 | CASSPKTGEGTEAFF | TGTGCCAGCTCACCTAAGACAGGGGAAGGGACTGAAGCTTTCTTT
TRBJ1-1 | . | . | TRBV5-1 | CASSGEAGAYTEAFF | TGCGCCAGCAGCGGCGAGGCAGGGGCATACACTGAAGCTTTCTTT
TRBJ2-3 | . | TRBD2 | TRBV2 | CASKERETTDTQYF | TGTGCCAGCAAGGAGCGGGAGACCACAGATACGCAGTATTTT
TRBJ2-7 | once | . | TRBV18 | CASSPTLRQTTYEQYF | TGTGCCAGCTCACCTACCCTAAGACAGACCACCTACGAGCAGTACTTC
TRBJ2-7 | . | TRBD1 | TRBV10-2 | CASTLDRLTTYEQYF | TGCGCCAGCACCCTGGACAGGCTGACGACCTACGAGCAGTACTTC
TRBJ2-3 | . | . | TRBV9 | CASSVEAGYVDTQYF | TGTGCCAGCAGCGTAGAGGCGGGTTACGTAGATACGCAGTATTTT
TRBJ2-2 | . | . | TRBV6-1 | CASSEAIGSGGELFF | TGTGCCAGCAGTGAAGCGATAGGGAGCGGCGGGGAGCTGTTTTTT
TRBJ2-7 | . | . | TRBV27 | CASSLRDRPSYEQYF | TGTGCCAGCAGTTTGCGGGACCGACCCTCCTACGAGCAGTACTTC
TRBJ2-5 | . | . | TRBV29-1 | CSAVQGGRSETQYF | TGCAGCGCAGTACAGGGTGGAAGGTCAGAGACCCAGTACTTC
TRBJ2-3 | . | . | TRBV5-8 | CASSSRLDTQYF | TGTGCCAGCAGCTCCCGACTGGATACGCAGTATTTT